This T cell receptor beta chain was identified during a study of molecular identifiers for immune sequencing clone quantification. Background on the study: Replicate RNA came from roughly 18,000 or 92,000 naive CD8 cells and was split five ways, and four parts were sequenced.

TCRdb reprocessed the PCR reads with MiXCR, giving one entry per CDR3 protein. The repertoire holds approximately 100,000 distinct CDR3 sequences, with roughly 34% as singletons. Only a few counts were recorded for this clonotype. In the sort, naive CD8 T cells were defined as CD8+CD4-CCR7+CD45RA+. The CDR3 has 13 amino acids. V lost 4 bases to trimming and J lost 2 bases, with 8 bases between them. The germline V gene has CDR1 MDHEN and CDR2 SYDVKM. The rearrangement joins TRBV28 to TRBJ2-5; the D is unclear. The source of this sequence is a human donor in good health. Some libraries in this study had Jurkat cell RNA spiked in. Sequenced material: naive CD8+ T cells from blood, with Jurkat cell RNA spiked in. Subset noted: FACS-sorted CD8+CD4-CCR7+CD45RA+ naive T cells. This chain's CDR3 is CASSSPDQETQYF. The CDR3, as DNA: TGTGCCAGCAGTTCCCCAGATCAAGAGACCCAGTACTTC.